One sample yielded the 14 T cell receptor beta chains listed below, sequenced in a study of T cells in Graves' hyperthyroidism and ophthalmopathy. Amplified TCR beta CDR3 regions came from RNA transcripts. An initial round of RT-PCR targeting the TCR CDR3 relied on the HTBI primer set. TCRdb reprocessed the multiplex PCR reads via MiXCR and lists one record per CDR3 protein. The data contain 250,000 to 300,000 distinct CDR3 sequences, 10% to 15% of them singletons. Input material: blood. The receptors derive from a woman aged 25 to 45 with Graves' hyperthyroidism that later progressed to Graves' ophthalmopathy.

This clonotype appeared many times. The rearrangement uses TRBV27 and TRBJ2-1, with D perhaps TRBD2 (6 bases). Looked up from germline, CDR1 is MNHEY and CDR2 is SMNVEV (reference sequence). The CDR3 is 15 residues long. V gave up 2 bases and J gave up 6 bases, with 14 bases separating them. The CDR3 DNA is TGTGCCAGCAGTTTAGGCGGGATGTTATTCAATGAGCAGTTCTTC. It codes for CASSLGGMLFNEQFF.

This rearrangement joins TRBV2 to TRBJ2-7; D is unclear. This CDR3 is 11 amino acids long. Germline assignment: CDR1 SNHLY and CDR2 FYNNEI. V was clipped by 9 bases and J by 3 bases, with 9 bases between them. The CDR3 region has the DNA TGTGCCAGTCGGACGGACTACGAGCAGTACTTC. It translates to CASRTDYEQYF.

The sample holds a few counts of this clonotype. The CDR3 DNA is TGCGCCAGCAGCCAAGGGGGACTTAGCTCCTACAATGAGCAGTTCTTC. Its translation: CASSQGGLSSYNEQFF. This chain uses TRBV4-1 with TRBJ2-1; a possible D gene is TRBD2 (6 bases). Germline CDR1 MGHRA, CDR2 YSYEKL. The V and J ends lost 1 base and 0 bases respectively, with 10 bases between them. The CDR3 has 16 residues.

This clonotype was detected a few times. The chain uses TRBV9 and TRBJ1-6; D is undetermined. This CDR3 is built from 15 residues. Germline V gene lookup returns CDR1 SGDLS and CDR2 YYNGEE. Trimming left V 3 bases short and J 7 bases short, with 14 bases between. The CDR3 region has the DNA TGTGCCAGCAGCGCGAACCCGGACTCGAATTCACCCCTCCACTTT. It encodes CASSANPDSNSPLHF. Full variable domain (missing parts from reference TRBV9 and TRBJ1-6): DSGVTQTPKHLITATGQRVTLRCSPRSGDLSVYWYQQSLDQGLQFLIQYYNGEERAKGNILERFSAQQFPDLHSELNLSSLELGDSALYFCASSANPDSNSPLHFGNGTRLTVT.

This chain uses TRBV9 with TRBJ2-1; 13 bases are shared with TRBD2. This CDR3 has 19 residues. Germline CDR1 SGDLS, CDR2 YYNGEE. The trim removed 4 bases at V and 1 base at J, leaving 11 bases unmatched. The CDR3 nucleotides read TGTGCCAGCAGCACCCCCGGACTAGCGGGAGTAGTGTCCTACAATGAGCAGTTCTTC. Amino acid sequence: CASSTPGLAGVVSYNEQFF.

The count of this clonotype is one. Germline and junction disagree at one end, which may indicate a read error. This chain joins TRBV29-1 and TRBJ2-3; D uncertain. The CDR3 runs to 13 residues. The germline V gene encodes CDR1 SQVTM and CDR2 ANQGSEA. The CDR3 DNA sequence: TGCAGCGTTGCACCCCACTCCACAGATATGCAGTATTTT. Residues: CSVAPHSTDMQYF.

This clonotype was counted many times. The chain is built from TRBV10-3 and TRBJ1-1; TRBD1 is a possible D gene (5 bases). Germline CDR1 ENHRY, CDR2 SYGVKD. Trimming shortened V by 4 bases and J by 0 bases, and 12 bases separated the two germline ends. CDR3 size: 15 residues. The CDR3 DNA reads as TGTGCCATCAGTGGGCGGGACGGCATGAACACTGAAGCTTTCTTT. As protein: CAISGRDGMNTEAFF.

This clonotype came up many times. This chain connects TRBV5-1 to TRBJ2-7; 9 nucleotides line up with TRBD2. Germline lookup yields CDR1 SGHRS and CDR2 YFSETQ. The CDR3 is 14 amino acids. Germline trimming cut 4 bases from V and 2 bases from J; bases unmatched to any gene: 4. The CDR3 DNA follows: TGCGCCAGCAGCGCACTAGCGGGTCCCTACGAGCAGTACTTC. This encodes CASSALAGPYEQYF. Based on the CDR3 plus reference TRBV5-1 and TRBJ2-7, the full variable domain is KAGVTQTPRYLIKTRGQQVTLSCSPISGHRSVSWYQQTPGQGLQFLFEYFSETQRNKGNFPGRFSGRQFSNSRSEMNVSTLELGDSALYLCASSALAGPYEQYFGPGTRLTVT.

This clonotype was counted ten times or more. CDR3 DNA: TGCAGTGCTAGAGAGGGGGACCCCTACAATGAGCAGTTCTTC. Translation gives CSAREGDPYNEQFF. The rearrangement links TRBV20-1 to TRBJ2-1, with D perhaps TRBD1 or TRBD2 (5 bases each). CDR3 length: 14 amino acids. Trimming took off 0 bases at V and 2 bases at J, with 8 bases between the two ends. CDR1 DFQATT and CDR2 SNEGSKA come from the germline V gene (reference sequence).

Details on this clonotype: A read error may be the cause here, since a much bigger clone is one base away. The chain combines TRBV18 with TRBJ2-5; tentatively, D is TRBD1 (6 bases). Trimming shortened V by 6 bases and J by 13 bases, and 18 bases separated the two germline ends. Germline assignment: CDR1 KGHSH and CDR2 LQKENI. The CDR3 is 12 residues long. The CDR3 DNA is TGTGCCAGCTCCCCCAGCAACAGGGAAGGGTACTTC. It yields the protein CASSPSNREGYF. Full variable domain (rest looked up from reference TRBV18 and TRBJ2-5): NAGVMQNPRHLVRRRGQEARLRCSPMKGHSHVYWYRQLPEEGLKFMVYLQKENIIDESGMPKERFSAEFPKEGPSILRIQQVVRGDSAAYFCASSPSNREGYFGPGTRLLVL.

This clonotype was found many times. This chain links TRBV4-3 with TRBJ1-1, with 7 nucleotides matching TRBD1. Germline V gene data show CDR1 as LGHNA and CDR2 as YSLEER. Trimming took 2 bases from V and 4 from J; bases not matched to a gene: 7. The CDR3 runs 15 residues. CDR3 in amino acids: CASSQYSRDSTEAFF. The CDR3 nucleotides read TGCGCCAGCAGCCAATATTCCCGGGACAGCACTGAAGCTTTCTTT.

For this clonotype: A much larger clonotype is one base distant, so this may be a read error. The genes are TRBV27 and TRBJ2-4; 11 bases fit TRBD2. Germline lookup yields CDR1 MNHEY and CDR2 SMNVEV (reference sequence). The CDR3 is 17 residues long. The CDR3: CASSLLAGGLAKSIQYF. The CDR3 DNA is TGTGCCAGCAGTTTACTAGCGGGAGGTCTGGCCAAAAGCATTCAGTACTTC.

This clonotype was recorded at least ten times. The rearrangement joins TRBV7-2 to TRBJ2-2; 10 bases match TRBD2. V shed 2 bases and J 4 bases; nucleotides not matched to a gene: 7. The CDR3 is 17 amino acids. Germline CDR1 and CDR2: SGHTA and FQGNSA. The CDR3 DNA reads TGTGCCAGCAGCTTACCAGCGGGAGGGCCGGGCACCGGGGAGCTGTTTTTT. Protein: CASSLPAGGPGTGELFF. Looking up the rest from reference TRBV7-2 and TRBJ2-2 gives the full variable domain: GAGVSQSPSNKVTEKGKDVELRCDPISGHTALYWYRQSLGQGLEFLIYFQGNSAPDKSGLPSDRFSAERTGGSVSTLTIQRTQQEDSAVYLCASSLPAGGPGTGELFFGEGSRLTVL.

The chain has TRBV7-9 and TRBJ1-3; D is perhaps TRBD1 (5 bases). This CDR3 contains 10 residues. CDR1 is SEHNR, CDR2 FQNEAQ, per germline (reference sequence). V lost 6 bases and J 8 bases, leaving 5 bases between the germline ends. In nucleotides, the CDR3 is TGTGCCAGCAGAGGGGACACCATATATTTT. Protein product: CASRGDTIYF. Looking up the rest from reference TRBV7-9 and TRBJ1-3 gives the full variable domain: DTGVSQNPRHKITKRGQNVTFRCDPISEHNRLYWYRQTLGQGPEFLTYFQNEAQLEKSRLLSDRFSAERPKGSFSTLEIQRTEQGDSAMYLCASRGDTIYFGEGSWLTVV.